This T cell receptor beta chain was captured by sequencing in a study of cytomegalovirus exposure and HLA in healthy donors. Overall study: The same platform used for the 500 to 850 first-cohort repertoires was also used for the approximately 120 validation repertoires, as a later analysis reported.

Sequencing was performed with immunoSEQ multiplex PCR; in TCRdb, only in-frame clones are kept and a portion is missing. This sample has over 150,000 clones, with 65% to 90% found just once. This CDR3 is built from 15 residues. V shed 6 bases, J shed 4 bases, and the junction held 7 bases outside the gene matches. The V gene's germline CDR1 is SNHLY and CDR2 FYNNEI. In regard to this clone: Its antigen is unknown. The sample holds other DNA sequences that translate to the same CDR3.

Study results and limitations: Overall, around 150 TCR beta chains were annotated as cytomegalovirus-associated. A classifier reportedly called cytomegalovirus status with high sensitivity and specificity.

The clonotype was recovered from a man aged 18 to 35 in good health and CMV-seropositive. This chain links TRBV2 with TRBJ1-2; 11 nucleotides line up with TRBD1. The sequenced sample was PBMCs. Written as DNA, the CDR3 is TGTGCCAGCAGGACCGGGACAGGGGGTAGCTATGGCTACACCTTC. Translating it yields CASRTGTGGSYGYTF. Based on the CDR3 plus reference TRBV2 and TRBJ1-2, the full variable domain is EPEVTQTPSHQVTQMGQEVILRCVPISNHLYFYWYRQILGQKVEFLVSFYNNEISEKSEIFDDQFSVERPDGSNFTLKIRSTKLEDSAMYFCASRTGTGGSYGYTFGSGTRLTVV.